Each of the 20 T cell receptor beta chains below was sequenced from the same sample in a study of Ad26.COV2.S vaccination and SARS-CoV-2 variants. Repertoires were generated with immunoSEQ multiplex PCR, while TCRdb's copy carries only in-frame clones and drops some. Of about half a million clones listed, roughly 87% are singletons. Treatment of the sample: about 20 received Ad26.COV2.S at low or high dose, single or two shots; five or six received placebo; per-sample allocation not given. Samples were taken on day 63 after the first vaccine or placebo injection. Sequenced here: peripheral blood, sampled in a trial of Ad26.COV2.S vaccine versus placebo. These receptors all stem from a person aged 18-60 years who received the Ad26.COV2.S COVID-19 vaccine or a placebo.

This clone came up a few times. DNA for the CDR3: TGTGCCAGTAGTATACAGGGAGTTCAGCCCCAGCATTTT. Translated, it gives CASSIQGVQPQHF. The rearrangement links TRBV19 to TRBJ1-5; D may be TRBD1 (5 bases). The CDR3 sequence is 13 residues long. Trimming stripped 2 bases from V and 6 bases from J, with 8 bases between. CDR1 and CDR2 (germline): LNHDA, SQIVND (reference sequence). The variable domain in full, with the rest retrieved from reference TRBV19 and TRBJ1-5, is DGGITQSPKYLFRKEGQNVTLSCEQNLNHDAMYWYRQDPGQGLRLIYYSQIVNDFQKGDIAEGYSVSREKKESFPLTVTSAQKNPTAFYLCASSIQGVQPQHFGDGTRLSIL.

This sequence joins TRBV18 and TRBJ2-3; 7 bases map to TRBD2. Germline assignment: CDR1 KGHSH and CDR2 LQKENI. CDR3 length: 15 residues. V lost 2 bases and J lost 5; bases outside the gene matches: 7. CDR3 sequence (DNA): TGTGCCAGCTCACCAAGGGAGGGCAGTGGAGATACGCAGTATTTT. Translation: CASSPREGSGDTQYF. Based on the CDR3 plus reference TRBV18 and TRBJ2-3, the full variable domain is NAGVMQNPRHLVRRRGQEARLRCSPMKGHSHVYWYRQLPEEGLKFMVYLQKENIIDESGMPKERFSAEFPKEGPSILRIQQVVRGDSAAYFCASSPREGSGDTQYFGPGTRLTVL.

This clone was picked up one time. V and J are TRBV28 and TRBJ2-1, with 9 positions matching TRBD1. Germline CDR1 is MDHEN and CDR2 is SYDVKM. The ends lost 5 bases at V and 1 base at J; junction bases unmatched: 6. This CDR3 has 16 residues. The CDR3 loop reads CASSPLDRGSYNEQFF. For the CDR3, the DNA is TGTGCCAGCAGTCCCCTGGACAGGGGTTCCTACAATGAGCAGTTCTTC.

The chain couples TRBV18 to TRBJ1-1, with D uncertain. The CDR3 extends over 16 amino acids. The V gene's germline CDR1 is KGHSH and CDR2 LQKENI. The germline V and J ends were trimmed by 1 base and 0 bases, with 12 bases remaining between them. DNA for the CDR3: TGTGCCAGCTCACCACTGGAGCTGGGGTTGAACACTGAAGCTTTCTTT. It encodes CASSPLELGLNTEAFF. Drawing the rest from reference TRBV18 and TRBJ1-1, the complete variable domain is NAGVMQNPRHLVRRRGQEARLRCSPMKGHSHVYWYRQLPEEGLKFMVYLQKENIIDESGMPKERFSAEFPKEGPSILRIQQVVRGDSAAYFCASSPLELGLNTEAFFGQGTRLTVV.

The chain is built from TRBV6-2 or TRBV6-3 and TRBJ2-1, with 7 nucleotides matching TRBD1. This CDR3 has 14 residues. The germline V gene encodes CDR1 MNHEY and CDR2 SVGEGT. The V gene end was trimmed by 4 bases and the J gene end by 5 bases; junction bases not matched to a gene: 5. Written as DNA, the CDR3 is TGTGCCAGCAGTTTCGGACAGGTTAACAATGAGCAGTTCTTC. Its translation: CASSFGQVNNEQFF.

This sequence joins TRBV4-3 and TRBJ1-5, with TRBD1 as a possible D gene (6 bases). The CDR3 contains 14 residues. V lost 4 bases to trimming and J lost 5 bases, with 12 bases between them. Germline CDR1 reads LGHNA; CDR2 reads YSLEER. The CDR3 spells CASSPSGADQPQHF. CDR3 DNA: TGCGCCAGCAGCCCATCGGGGGCCGATCAGCCCCAGCATTTT.

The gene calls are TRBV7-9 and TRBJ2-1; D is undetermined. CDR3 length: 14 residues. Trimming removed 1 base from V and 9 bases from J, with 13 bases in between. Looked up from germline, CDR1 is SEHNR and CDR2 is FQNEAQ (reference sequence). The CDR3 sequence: CASSLVLGSGEQFF. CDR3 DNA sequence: TGTGCCAGCAGCTTAGTTCTGGGTTCGGGTGAGCAGTTCTTC.

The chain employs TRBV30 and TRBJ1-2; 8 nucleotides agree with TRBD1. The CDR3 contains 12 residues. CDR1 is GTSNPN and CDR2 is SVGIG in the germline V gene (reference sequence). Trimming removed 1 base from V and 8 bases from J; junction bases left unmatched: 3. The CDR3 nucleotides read TGTGCCTGGAGTGGACAGGGGTGGGGCTACACCTTC. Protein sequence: CAWSGQGWGYTF.

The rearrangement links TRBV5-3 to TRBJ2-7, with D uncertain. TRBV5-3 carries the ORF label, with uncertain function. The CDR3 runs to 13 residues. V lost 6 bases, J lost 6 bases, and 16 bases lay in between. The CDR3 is CARIIGCLGEQYF. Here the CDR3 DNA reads TGTGCCAGAATCATTGGGTGTTTGGGCGAGCAGTACTTC.

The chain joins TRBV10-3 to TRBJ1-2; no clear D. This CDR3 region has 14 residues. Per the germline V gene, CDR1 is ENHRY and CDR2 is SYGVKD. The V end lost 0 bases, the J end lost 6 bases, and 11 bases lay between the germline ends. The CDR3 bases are TGTGCCATCAGTGAGTCGTTAGGTCGGAATGGCTACACCTTC. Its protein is CAISESLGRNGYTF.

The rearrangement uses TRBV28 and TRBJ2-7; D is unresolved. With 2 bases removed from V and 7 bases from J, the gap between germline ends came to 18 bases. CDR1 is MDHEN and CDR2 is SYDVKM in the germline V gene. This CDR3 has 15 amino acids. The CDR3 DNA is TGTGCCAGCAGTTTAGGATCCGTCTATAGGGCGGAGCAGTACTTC. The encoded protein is CASSLGSVYRAEQYF.

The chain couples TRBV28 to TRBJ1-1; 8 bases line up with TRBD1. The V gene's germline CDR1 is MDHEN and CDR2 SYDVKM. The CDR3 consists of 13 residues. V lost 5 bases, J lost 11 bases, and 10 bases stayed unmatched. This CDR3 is CASSRGQDLGAFF. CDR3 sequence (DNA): TGTGCCAGCAGTCGGGGACAGGATTTGGGGGCTTTCTTT.

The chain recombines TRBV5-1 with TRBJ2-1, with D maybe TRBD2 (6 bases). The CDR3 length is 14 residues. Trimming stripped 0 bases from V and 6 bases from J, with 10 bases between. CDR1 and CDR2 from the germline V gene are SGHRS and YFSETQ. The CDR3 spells CASSLVSGGNEQFF. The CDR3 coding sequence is TGCGCCAGCAGCTTGGTGTCCGGGGGCAATGAGCAGTTCTTC.

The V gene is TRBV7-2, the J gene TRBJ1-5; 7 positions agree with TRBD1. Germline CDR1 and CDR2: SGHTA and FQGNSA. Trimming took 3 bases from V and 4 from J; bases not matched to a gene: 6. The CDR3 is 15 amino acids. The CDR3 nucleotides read TGTGCCAGCAGCTTGACAGGGATCGGGAATCAGCCCCAGCATTTT. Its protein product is CASSLTGIGNQPQHF. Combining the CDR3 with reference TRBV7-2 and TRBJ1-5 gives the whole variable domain GAGVSQSPSNKVTEKGKDVELRCDPISGHTALYWYRQSLGQGLEFLIYFQGNSAPDKSGLPSDRFSAERTGGSVSTLTIQRTQQEDSAVYLCASSLTGIGNQPQHFGDGTRLSIL.

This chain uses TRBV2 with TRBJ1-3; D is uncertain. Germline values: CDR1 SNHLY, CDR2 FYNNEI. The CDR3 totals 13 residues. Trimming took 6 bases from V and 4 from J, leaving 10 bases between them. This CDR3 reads CASRPNGGNTIYF. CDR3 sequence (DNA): TGTGCCAGCAGGCCGAACGGAGGAAACACCATATATTTT. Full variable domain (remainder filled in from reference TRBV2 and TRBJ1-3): EPEVTQTPSHQVTQMGQEVILRCVPISNHLYFYWYRQILGQKVEFLVSFYNNEISEKSEIFDDQFSVERPDGSNFTLKIRSTKLEDSAMYFCASRPNGGNTIYFGEGSWLTVV.

CDR3 coding DNA: TGTGCCAGCAGCGTAGGACATAGCACAGATACGCAGTATTTT. Residues: CASSVGHSTDTQYF. V is TRBV9 and J is TRBJ2-3; no reliable D call. The length of the CDR3 is 14 residues. Germline CDR1 and CDR2: SGDLS and YYNGEE. The V end was cut by 0 bases, the J end by 0 bases, with 5 bases between. The full variable domain, in which reference TRBV9 and TRBJ2-3 provide the parts outside the CDR3, is DSGVTQTPKHLITATGQRVTLRCSPRSGDLSVYWYQQSLDQGLQFLIQYYNGEERAKGNILERFSAQQFPDLHSELNLSSLELGDSALYFCASSVGHSTDTQYFGPGTRLTVL.

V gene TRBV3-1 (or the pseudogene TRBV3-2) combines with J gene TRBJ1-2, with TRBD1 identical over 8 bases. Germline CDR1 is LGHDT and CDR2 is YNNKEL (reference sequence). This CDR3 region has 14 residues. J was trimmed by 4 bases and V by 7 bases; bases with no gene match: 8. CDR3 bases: TGTGCCAGCACTCAGGACAGGGTCAGCTATGGCTACACCTTC. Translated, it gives CASTQDRVSYGYTF.

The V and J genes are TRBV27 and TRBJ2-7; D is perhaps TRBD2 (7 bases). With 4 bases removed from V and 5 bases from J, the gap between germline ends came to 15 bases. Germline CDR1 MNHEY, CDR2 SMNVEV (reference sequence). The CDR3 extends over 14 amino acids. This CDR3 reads CASSWGGGRHEQYF. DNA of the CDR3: TGTGCCAGCAGTTGGGGGGGCGGGCGCCACGAGCAGTACTTC.

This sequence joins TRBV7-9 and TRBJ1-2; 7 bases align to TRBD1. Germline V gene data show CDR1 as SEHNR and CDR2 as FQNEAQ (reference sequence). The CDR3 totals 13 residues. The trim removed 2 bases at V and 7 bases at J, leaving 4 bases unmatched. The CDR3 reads CASSLPDRVGYTF. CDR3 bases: TGTGCCAGCAGCTTACCCGACAGGGTTGGCTACACCTTC.

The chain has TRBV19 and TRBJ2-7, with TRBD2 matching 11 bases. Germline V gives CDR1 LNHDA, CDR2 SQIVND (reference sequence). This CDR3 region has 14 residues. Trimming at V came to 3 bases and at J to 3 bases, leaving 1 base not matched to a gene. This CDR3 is CASSILAGGYEQYF. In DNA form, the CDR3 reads TGTGCCAGTAGTATCCTAGCGGGAGGCTACGAGCAGTACTTC. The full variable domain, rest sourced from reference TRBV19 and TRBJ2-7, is DGGITQSPKYLFRKEGQNVTLSCEQNLNHDAMYWYRQDPGQGLRLIYYSQIVNDFQKGDIAEGYSVSREKKESFPLTVTSAQKNPTAFYLCASSILAGGYEQYFGPGTRLTVT.